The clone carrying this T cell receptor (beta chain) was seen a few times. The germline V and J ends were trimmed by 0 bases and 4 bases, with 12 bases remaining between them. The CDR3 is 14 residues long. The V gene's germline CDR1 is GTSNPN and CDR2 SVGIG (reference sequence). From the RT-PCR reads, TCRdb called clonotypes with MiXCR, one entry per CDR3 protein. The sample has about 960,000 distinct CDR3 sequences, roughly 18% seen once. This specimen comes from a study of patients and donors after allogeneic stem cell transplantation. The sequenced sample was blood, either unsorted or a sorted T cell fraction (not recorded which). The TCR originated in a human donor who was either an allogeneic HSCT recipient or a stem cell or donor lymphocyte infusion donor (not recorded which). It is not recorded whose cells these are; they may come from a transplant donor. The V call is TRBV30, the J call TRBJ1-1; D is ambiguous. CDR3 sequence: CAWSVVGVGTEAFF. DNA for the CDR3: TGTGCCTGGAGTGTGGTAGGTGTGGGCACTGAAGCTTTCTTT.